This T cell receptor (beta chain) was identified in a study of T cell repertoires in cytomegalovirus infection (dated by TCRdb to between 2017 and 2020). The study in broad terms: Donor HLA type was relevant to the analysis, because carriage of CMV infection together with the matching HLA type was indicated by public TCR beta signatures. The investigation overall reported the following: The ex vivo response was dominated by HLA-C-restricted CMV-specific TCR beta clonotypes, which also provided the single most frequent clonotype in two of eight donors. Cumulative frequency of public TCR beta family members discriminated carriers of CMV infection plus the relevant HLA type in this cohort and an independent roughly 330-donor cohort.

A remark on this clonotype: The target of this receptor is not known. Given the absence of the conserved phenylalanine or tryptophan at the CDR3 end, a read error is likely.

According to the germline V gene (reference sequence), CDR1 reads LGHDT and CDR2 reads YNNKEL. V and J lose 5 bases and 2 bases, and a span of 16 bases separates them. The CDR3 is 15 amino acids in total, end residues counted. Left in the record is the CDR3 DNA by itself, 45 bases read in frame from the first base. Data came from an Illumina HiSeq 1500. TCRdb redid the processing of the public reads, applying fastp at Q25 and MiXCR, and retained in-frame beta chains. Rows are combined by CDR3 protein, so each entry shows the most common genes and DNA. This sample lists some 400,000 distinct CDR3 sequences; under 40% were detected once. Roughly an eighth of the sample is in the top ten clones.

The chain links TRBV3-1 with TRBJ2-7, with TRBD2 as a weak D call on 5 bases. This TCR derives from a human donor in good health (CMV status not recorded). Some clones in this sample may be carry-over from other donors' samples. Material for sequencing was PBMCs. CDR3 loop: CASSEAPSGPYEQYL. The DNA is as follows: TGTGCCAGCAGCGAAGCCCCGAGCGGTCCCTACGAGCAGTACTTA.